The 14 T cell receptor beta chains presented below share a single source sample, sequenced in a study of T cell changes during pregnancy in multiple sclerosis. Data came from immunoSEQ multiplex PCR; TCRdb stores just in-frame clones and leaves some out. The sample lists 25,000 to 30,000 clones, 90% to 95% occurring once. The sequenced sample was CD4+ T cells from peripheral blood mononuclear cells, obtained after pregnancy. The origin of the receptors is a female donor with multiple sclerosis, enrolled in a pregnancy study.

V and J are TRBV6-4 and TRBJ2-7; the match to TRBD2 covers 8 bases. V dropped 5 bases and J dropped 6; count of bases not matched to a gene: 12. The CDR3 runs 15 residues. Germline loops: CDR1 MRHNA, CDR2 SNTAGT. The CDR3 region has the DNA TGTGCCAGCAGTCCCTCGGGACTAGGGTCTTCCGAGCAGTACTTC. Its protein is CASSPSGLGSSEQYF.

CDR3 nucleotides: TGTGCCTGGAGTACATCAGGGGCGAACTATGGCTACACCTTC. It translates to CAWSTSGANYGYTF. The chain couples TRBV30 to TRBJ1-2, with D perhaps matching TRBD1 (6 bases). The CDR3 sequence is 14 residues long. Germline CDR1 reads GTSNPN; CDR2 reads SVGIG (reference sequence). The germline V and J ends were trimmed by 2 bases and 2 bases, with 12 bases remaining between them.

J is TRBJ1-2 and V is TRBV7-2, with 10 bases aligning to TRBD1. V was pared by 5 bases and J by 4 bases, with 7 bases of the junction left unmatched. This CDR3 region has 15 residues. From germline, CDR1 is SGHTA and CDR2 FQGNSA. The CDR3 region has the DNA TGTGCCAGCAGCCGCGACGGGACAGGGGTCTATGGCTACACCTTC. Translating it yields CASSRDGTGVYGYTF.

The chain links TRBV9 to TRBJ2-3; TRBD2 might be the D (6 bases). The germline V gene has CDR1 SGDLS and CDR2 YYNGEE. The CDR3 has 18 residues. Trimming left V 4 bases short and J 2 bases short, with 23 bases between. In DNA form, the CDR3 reads TGTGCCAGCAGCCCCTACCACTCGACTAGGCTTTACACAGATACGCAGTATTTT. This codes for CASSPYHSTRLYTDTQYF.

This chain joins TRBV9 and TRBJ1-1; 7 nucleotides agree with TRBD1. Germline values: CDR1 SGDLS, CDR2 YYNGEE. CDR3 length: 15 amino acids. Losses at the gene ends were 4 bases for V and 0 bases for J; bases not matched to a gene: 6. The CDR3 DNA reads TGTGCCAGCAGCTTAACAGGGGATATGAACACTGAAGCTTTCTTT. Residues: CASSLTGDMNTEAFF. Complete variable domain (other parts from reference TRBV9 and TRBJ1-1): DSGVTQTPKHLITATGQRVTLRCSPRSGDLSVYWYQQSLDQGLQFLIQYYNGEERAKGNILERFSAQQFPDLHSELNLSSLELGDSALYFCASSLTGDMNTEAFFGQGTRLTVV.

The chain couples TRBV7-2 to TRBJ2-3; D gene ambiguous. Per germline, CDR1 SGHTA and CDR2 FQGNSA. CDR3 length: 12 residues. Trimming took 2 bases from V and 5 from J, leaving 5 bases between them. This CDR3 reads CASSLSGDTQYF. The DNA for the CDR3 is TGTGCCAGCAGCTTATCCGGAGATACGCAGTATTTT. The complete variable domain, with remaining parts taken from reference TRBV7-2 and TRBJ2-3, reads GAGVSQSPSNKVTEKGKDVELRCDPISGHTALYWYRQSLGQGLEFLIYFQGNSAPDKSGLPSDRFSAERTGGSVSTLTIQRTQQEDSAVYLCASSLSGDTQYFGPGTRLTVL.

This clone was seen just once. This chain links TRBV7-3 with TRBJ2-5; TRBD1 might be the D (5 bases). V lost 2 bases to trimming and J lost 3 bases, with 7 bases between them. This CDR3 is 13 amino acids long. Looked up from germline, CDR1 is SGHTA and CDR2 is FQGTGA. CDR3 sequence (DNA): TGTGCCAGCAGCTTATCCAGGGAAGAGACCCAGTACTTC. Amino acid sequence: CASSLSREETQYF.

This clone was observed a single time. The V call is TRBV9, the J call TRBJ2-1; D is possibly TRBD2 (6 bases). The CDR3 extends over 15 amino acids. Germline lookup yields CDR1 SGDLS and CDR2 YYNGEE. Trimming left V 0 bases short and J 8 bases short, with 15 bases between. The CDR3 region has the DNA TGTGCCAGCAGCGTAGCTCCGGGAGAATTCCATGAGCAGTTCTTC. Protein: CASSVAPGEFHEQFF.

DNA of the CDR3: TGTGCCAGCAGCTTTCGGTCTGGGAGGACCGGGGAGCTGTTTTTT. Translating it yields CASSFRSGRTGELFF. The V gene is TRBV11-1, the J gene TRBJ2-2; D perhaps matches TRBD2 (6 bases). CDR1 is SGHAT, CDR2 FQDESV, per germline (reference sequence). Between the trimmed V and J ends, which lost 3 bases and 5 bases, there was a span of 13 bases. This CDR3 comprises 15 residues.

This chain uses TRBV18 with TRBJ2-1; 8 nucleotides agree with TRBD2. The CDR3 contains 17 residues. V shed 0 bases and J 0 bases; nucleotides not matched to a gene: 4. Per germline, CDR1 KGHSH and CDR2 LQKENI. CDR3 residues: CASSPPGSGASYNEQFF. The CDR3 DNA follows: TGTGCCAGCTCACCACCGGGTAGCGGGGCCTCCTACAATGAGCAGTTCTTC.

This chain uses TRBV6-1 with TRBJ2-5; the D gene is possibly TRBD2 (5 bases). This CDR3 region has 14 residues. The V and J ends lost 2 bases and 7 bases respectively, with 14 bases between them. The germline V gene has CDR1 MNHNS and CDR2 SASEGT. The CDR3 DNA follows: TGTGCCAGCAGTGAATGGGCGGGCTCGGGGACCCAGTACTTC. Protein product: CASSEWAGSGTQYF.

The chain uses TRBV5-1 and TRBJ2-3, with 8 bases aligning to TRBD1. In germline, CDR1 is SGHRS, CDR2 YFSETQ. With 0 bases clipped from V and 6 bases from J, the junction kept 9 bases outside the gene matches. The CDR3 contains 16 residues. CDR3 bases: TGCGCCAGCAGCTTGGGTTCCCAGGGGGCTTCTGATACGCAGTATTTT. Its translation is CASSLGSQGASDTQYF.

The chain employs TRBV6-5 and TRBJ1-1; D call uncertain. Germline CDR1 is MNHEY and CDR2 is SVGAGI. V was trimmed by 5 bases and J by 0 bases, leaving 7 bases between them. CDR3 length: 13 amino acids. The CDR3 spells CASSTQMNTEAFF. The CDR3 DNA is TGTGCCAGCAGTACACAGATGAACACTGAAGCTTTCTTT.

The rearrangement joins TRBV10-1 to TRBJ2-5, with D perhaps TRBD2 (5 bases). V was clipped by 0 bases and J by 1 base, with 12 bases between them. The CDR3 is 16 residues long. The germline V gene has CDR1 WNHNN and CDR2 SYGVQD (reference sequence). CDR3 protein: CASSESGVGPQETQYF. The DNA of the CDR3 is TGCGCCAGCAGTGAGTCGGGAGTGGGCCCCCAAGAGACCCAGTACTTC.